What follows describes a single TCR beta chain. The read halts 3 residues ahead of the CDR3 end, with the missing end drawn from the germline J gene. The sample originates from a study of T cells in women clearing cervical HPV infection. Generated by immunoSEQ multiplex PCR, the TCRdb table keeps only in-frame clones and is missing some. The ten top clones account for 6.6%, within a sample of fewer than 30,000 clones. The CDR3 contains 13 residues. CDR1 SGHKS and CDR2 YYEKEE come from the germline V gene (reference sequence). V was pared by 1 base and J by 1 base, with 3 bases between. The rearrangement links TRBV5-5 to TRBJ1-5; D uncertain. The receptor was isolated from a woman between 18 and 75 years old with a cervical HPV16 infection that either progressed to CIN3+ or cleared (not recorded which). Sequencing used blood buffy coat. The CDR3 bases that were read are TGTGCCAGCAGCTTGTTAAGCAATCAGCCC. Translation gives CASSLLSNQP. The CDR3, in full, reads CASSLLSNQPQHF.